This is a list of T cell receptor beta chains from one sample in a study of T cells in Graves' hyperthyroidism and ophthalmopathy. TCRdb used MiXCR to reprocess the multiplex PCR reads, holding one entry per CDR3 protein. The table records roughly 93,000 distinct CDR3 sequences, 51% of them present only once. Sequencing was carried out using blood. The receptors were gathered from a woman between 35 and 50 years old with Graves' hyperthyroidism. The CDR3 runs from the conserved cysteine through the conserved F or W. The D gene is left open where the match is weak. A row's size may be missing; if present it is once, few, many or a size class.

clone_size,v_call,d_call,j_call,cdr3_nt,cdr3_aa
many,TRBV27,TRBD1,TRBJ2-7,TGTGCCAGCAGTCAGGGACAGGTCCTAACCGAGCAGTACTTC,CASSQGQVLTEQYF
many,TRBV7-3,.,TRBJ1-1,TGTGCCAGCAGCCCCACCCGGGGCACTGAAGCTTTCTTT,CASSPTRGTEAFF
.,TRBV4-2,.,TRBJ2-5,TGTGCCAGCAGCTTATCAGGGACGGGGACCCAGTACTTC,CASSLSGTGTQYF
many,TRBV5-1,TRBD1,TRBJ1-3,TGCGCCAGCAGCGTGGGACAGGCATTCTCTGGAAACACCATATATTTT,CASSVGQAFSGNTIYF
.,TRBV2,.,TRBJ2-5,TGTGCCAGCACCCCCGGGGAGCCCGGGCAATGGGAGACCCAGTACTTC,CASTPGEPGQWETQYF
many,TRBV24-1,TRBD1,TRBJ2-5,TGTGCCACCAGTGATTTACAGGGGGTAGAGGAGACCCAGTACTTC,CATSDLQGVEETQYF
few,TRBV7-9,TRBD2,TRBJ2-5,TGTGCTGCCGCCCGCGGGAGGGAGACCCAGTACTTC,CAAARGRETQYF
.,TRBV7-2,TRBD1,TRBJ2-2,TGTGCCAGCAGCTTAGCTGGGACAGTGATCACCGGGGAGCTGCTTTTT,CASSLAGTVITGELLF
.,TRBV20-1,TRBD1,TRBJ2-7,TGCAGTGCTAGGGGGAGACAGGGGTACGAGCAGTACTTC,CSARGRQGYEQYF
many,TRBV7-2,.,TRBJ2-6,TGTGCCAGCAGCTTAGGACTTGACTGGGGTGGGGCCAACGTCCTGACTTTC,CASSLGLDWGGANVLTF
many,TRBV5-4,.,TRBJ2-7,TGTGCCAGCAGCTTGGGGGCGACAGGGAGGGATGACGAGCAGTACTTC,CASSLGATGRDDEQYF
.,TRBV29-1,.,TRBJ1-1,TGCAGCTTGGTAACAGGCCCGGTGGACACTGAAGCTTTCTTT,CSLVTGPVDTEAFF
.,TRBV25-1,.,TRBJ1-1,TGTGCCAGCAGTCCTACTTGGCCGTCCACTGAAGCTTTCTTT,CASSPTWPSTEAFF
.,TRBV10-2,TRBD1,TRBJ2-5,TGCGCCAGCAGTGAAGAAGGGGGCGGGGAGACCCAGTACTTC,CASSEEGGGETQYF
few,TRBV20-1,.,TRBJ2-5,TGCAGTGCTAGAGGACAGGAGACCCAGTACTTC,CSARGQETQYF
few,TRBV2,TRBD1,TRBJ2-2,TGTGCCAGCAGGGGGACAGCGACGGTCGGGGAGCTGTTTTTT,CASRGTATVGELFF
.,TRBV20-1,TRBD1,TRBJ2-2,TGCAGTGCCCCTACCCTCCCGGGACAGATGAACACCGGGGAGCTGTTTTTT,CSAPTLPGQMNTGELFF
once,TRBV5-6,.,TRBJ1-6,TGTGCCAGCAGCTCCAGGGAGCCTAGGGGAAGATCACCCCTCCACTTT,CASSSREPRGRSPLHF
.,TRBV5-1,.,TRBJ2-6,TGCGCCAGCAGCTTGGTGGGGGCCGTAGGGGTGGGCCCCTCTGGGGCCAACGTCCTGACTTTC,CASSLVGAVGVGPSGANVLTF
many,TRBV29-1,.,TRBJ2-7,TGCAGCGTTGAAGAAGGGGGCGAGCAGTACTTC,CSVEEGGEQYF
many,TRBV5-1,.,TRBJ2-7,TGCGCCAGCAGGTTCTGGGGGGTAGGTCACTACGAGCAGTACTTC,CASRFWGVGHYEQYF
.,TRBV11-2,TRBD1,TRBJ2-7,TGTGCCAGCAGCCCTGGACAGGGGGGGTACGAGGACGAGCAGTACTTC,CASSPGQGGYEDEQYF
.,TRBV2,.,TRBJ1-5,TGTGCCAGCAGTTTCCTCGGGGGGGCTCAGCCCCAGCATTTT,CASSFLGGAQPQHF
few,TRBV11-3,TRBD1,TRBJ1-2,TGTGCCAGCAGCTTTGAGGGACAGGGGCCGCGTGGCTACACCTTC,CASSFEGQGPRGYTF
.,TRBV12-3/TRBV12-4,TRBD2,TRBJ2-7,TGTGCCAGCAGTCCGCGACTTGGACTAGCGGCCTACGAGCAGTACTTC,CASSPRLGLAAYEQYF
few,TRBV25-1,.,TRBJ2-5,TGTGCTAGAGATCGTGGGGCCGTAGTACGGGGATGGGAGACCCAGTACTTC,CARDRGAVVRGWETQYF
.,TRBV19,.,TRBJ2-2,TGTGCCAGTAGACGGTCAGGGGAGCTGTTTTTT,CASRRSGELFF
.,TRBV6-5,TRBD1,TRBJ1-2,TGTGCCAGCAGACCCCCCGGACAGGGGGCCTATGGCTACACCTTC,CASRPPGQGAYGYTF
many,TRBV7-9,TRBD1,TRBJ2-7,TGTGCCAGCAGGAGGACAGGGATGCTGCCGCAGTACTTC,CASRRTGMLPQYF
.,TRBV7-2,.,TRBJ1-4,TGTGCCAGCAGCCAGGCAGACAGCGGATCTGAAAAACTGTTCTTT,CASSQADSGSEKLFF
.,TRBV20-1,TRBD2,TRBJ2-2,TGCAGTGTAGCGGGAGTTGCCGGGGAGCTGTTTTTT,CSVAGVAGELFF
many,TRBV6-6,.,TRBJ1-5,TGTGCCAGCAGTTATCAGGGGCCCGATCAGCCCCAGCATTTT,CASSYQGPDQPQHF